Below, one T cell receptor (beta chain) is given with its context. What it binds is not known. The cDNA had a unique molecular identifier and a template-switch universal primer site. TCRdb re-analysed the 5' RACE reads in MiXCR, keeping a single row per CDR3 protein. The profile shows roughly 710,000 distinct CDR3 sequences, around 5.7% of them singletons. This record comes from a study of identical twins. Overall study findings and caveats: Invariant MAIT and iNKT cells are populations that could partly confound zero-insertion analyses. Cross-sectional statistical analysis was relied on for the conclusions, without the same donors being followed.

Every one of the donors was a healthy Caucasian. V was pared by 2 bases and J by 0 bases, with 20 bases between. There are 18 residues in the CDR3. The germline CDR1 and CDR2 sequences are SGHRS and YFSETQ. The chain has TRBV5-1 and TRBJ2-5, with D tentatively TRBD1 or TRBD2 (6 bases each). This TCR derives from a man between 18 and 29 years old in good health. Sequencing was done on a sample of naive T cells sorted from blood. The DNA of the CDR3 is TGCGCCAGCAGCTTAGGGGGGCCGGGACTGGAGTACCAAGAGACCCAGTACTTC. Residues: CASSLGGPGLEYQETQYF.